This TCR beta chain was recorded in a study of CD8 T cells in Susac syndrome (dated by TCRdb to the late 2010s). Background on the whole study: The study used repertoire sequencing to test whether antigen drove CD8+ T cell activation and differentiation in Susac syndrome. The study compared CD8+ T cell repertoire clonality among approximately twelve healthy donors, 14 Susac syndrome patients and approximately 16 multiple sclerosis patients.

RNA was extracted using the RNeasy kit, and about 0.5 to 1 ug of the RNA was reverse transcribed with random hexamers. The immunoSEQ multiplex PCR assay, covering 54 Vbeta and 13 Jbeta segments, was used to amplify TCR beta CDR3 regions. PCR amplification bias was corrected using a synthetic template baseline for primer optimization and computational correction. The published analysis was carried out like this. Reads were annotated to V, D and J genes per IMGT and analyzed with immunoSEQ Analyzer, keeping only productive sequences. Clonality was computed as one minus Shannon entropy normalized by log2 of the number of productive unique sequences. For each patient and control, public and private clones were evaluated among the 100 most prevalent clones. A clone was defined as Susac-specific if it was absent from the healthy and MS cohorts, from 950 to 1,300 published viral clones and from other ImmuneACCESS disease sequences. TCRdb passed the public sequencing reads through fastp at Q25 and MiXCR, retaining productive beta sequences. Rows with one shared CDR3 protein collapse into an entry with the most common genes and DNA. TCRdb's processing, not the study's, gives the V and J calls here. Here the sample has 150,000 or so distinct CDR3 sequences; roughly 94% occur a single time. Jointly, the top ten make up around 0.21% of the sample.

High-throughput TCR beta sequencing profiled peripheral blood CD8+ and CD4+ T cells from healthy donors, Susac syndrome patients and multiple sclerosis patients. The multiple sclerosis controls were treatment-naive patients who had stable or active relapsing-remitting disease and met the revised McDonald criteria. CD8+ TEMRA cells were enriched by FACS, while bulk CD8+ and CD4+ T cells were purified by magnetic negative isolation. Blood was drawn into EDTA tubes, processed within 24 hours, and PBMCs were isolated by density gradient centrifugation. PBMCs intended for TCR sequencing were frozen in liquid nitrogen and were later thawed in a 37 degrees C water bath. Purity of sorted or isolated CD4+, CD8+ and CD8+ TEMRA cells was at least 90%. Summary of the overall study and its limitations: The number of individuals in the TCR sequencing and HLA analysis was acknowledged as relatively small.

A distance of 16 bases separates the germline ends of V and J, which lose 3 bases and 4 bases respectively. Taken from the germline V gene, the CDR1 and CDR2 loops are MDHEN and SYDVKM. The CDR3 sequence holds 15 residues, the cysteine and phenylalanine included. Only CDR3 DNA is held: 45 bases, read in frame from base 1. This clonotype has just one count. No cognate antigen has been identified for it. Base qualities are not at hand, and no much larger clone is one base apart. A solitary read yields weak support. The receptor chain draws on TRBV28 and TRBJ2-7; the D gene is not confidently resolved. The sequence derives from a human donor with multiple sclerosis. The sequenced sample consisted of CD8+ T cells from PBMCs. The DNA sequence follows: TGTGCCAGCAGTTTTCCCCCACGGGCTGGGTACGAGCAGTACTTC. Its product reads: CASSFPPRAGYEQYF.